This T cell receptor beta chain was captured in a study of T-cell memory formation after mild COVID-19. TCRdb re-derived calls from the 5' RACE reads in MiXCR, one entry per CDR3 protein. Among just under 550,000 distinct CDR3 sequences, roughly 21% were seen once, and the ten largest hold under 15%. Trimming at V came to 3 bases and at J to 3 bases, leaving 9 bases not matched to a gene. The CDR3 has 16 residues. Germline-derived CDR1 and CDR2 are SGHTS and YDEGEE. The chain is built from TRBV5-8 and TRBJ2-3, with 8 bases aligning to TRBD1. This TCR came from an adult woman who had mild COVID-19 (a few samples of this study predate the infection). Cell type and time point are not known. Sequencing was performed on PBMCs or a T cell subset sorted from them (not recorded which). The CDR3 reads CASSSPRTGFTDTQYF. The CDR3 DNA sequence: TGTGCCAGCAGCTCCCCGCGGACAGGGTTTACAGATACGCAGTATTTT.